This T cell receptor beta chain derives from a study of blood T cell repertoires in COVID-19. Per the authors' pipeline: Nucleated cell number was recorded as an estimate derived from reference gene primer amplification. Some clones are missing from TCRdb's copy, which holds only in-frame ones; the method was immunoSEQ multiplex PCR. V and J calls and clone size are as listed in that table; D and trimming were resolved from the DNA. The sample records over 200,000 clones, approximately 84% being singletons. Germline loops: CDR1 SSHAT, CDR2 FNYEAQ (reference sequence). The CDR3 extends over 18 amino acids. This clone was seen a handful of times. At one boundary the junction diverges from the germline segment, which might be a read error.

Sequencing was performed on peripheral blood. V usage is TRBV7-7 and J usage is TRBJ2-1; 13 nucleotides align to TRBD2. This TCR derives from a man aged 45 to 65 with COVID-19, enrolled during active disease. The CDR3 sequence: CASSLTGTSGKSYNEQFF. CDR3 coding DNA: TGTGCTAGCAGCTTAACCGGGACTAGCGGGAAGTCTTACAATGAGCAGTTCTTC.